These 5 T cell receptor beta chains originate from one sample sequenced in a study of T cell repertoires in ileal Crohn's disease. Profiled with immunoSEQ multiplex PCR; TCRdb holds only in-frame clones, not every one. The table records roughly 7,100 clones, more than 70% of them present only once. The sample taken for sequencing was ileal tissue. The receptors originated from an adult with Crohn's disease.

This clone was seen more than once but under ten times. The rearrangement uses TRBV10-1 and TRBJ1-3, with D maybe TRBD1 (6 bases). The CDR3 extends over 15 amino acids. Trimming took off 6 bases at V and 0 bases at J, with 12 bases between the two ends. CDR1 is WNHNN and CDR2 is SYGVQD in the germline V gene (reference sequence). CDR3 sequence: CASSRDMASGNTIYF. The DNA of the CDR3 is TGCGCCAGCAGCCGGGACATGGCCTCTGGAAACACCATATATTTT.

J is TRBJ1-1 and V is TRBV18; D is undetermined. Per the germline V gene, CDR1 is KGHSH and CDR2 is LQKENI. This CDR3 has 14 amino acids. V dropped 3 bases and J dropped 0 bases, with 8 bases sitting between them. CDR3 coding DNA: TGTGCCAGCTCACCGCCCGGGGTGAACACTGAAGCTTTCTTT. It encodes CASSPPGVNTEAFF.

The rearrangement links TRBV6-1 to TRBJ2-6; D unclear. The CDR3 is 14 amino acids. Germline V lookup: CDR1 MNHNS, CDR2 SASEGT. V was trimmed by 6 bases and J by 0 bases, leaving 6 bases between them. CDR3 DNA sequence: TGTGCCAGCAGACACAACTCTGGGGCCAACGTCCTGACTTTC. Translation: CASRHNSGANVLTF.

The chain has TRBV2 and TRBJ1-1, with D hard to call. The CDR3 is 13 amino acids. CDR1 is SNHLY and CDR2 is FYNNEI in the germline V gene. V lost 5 bases, J lost 1 base, and 8 bases lay in between. CDR3 in DNA: TGTGCCAGCAGTTCCCAGGCGAACACTGAAGCTTTCTTT. Protein product: CASSSQANTEAFF. The complete variable domain, with remaining parts taken from reference TRBV2 and TRBJ1-1, reads EPEVTQTPSHQVTQMGQEVILRCVPISNHLYFYWYRQILGQKVEFLVSFYNNEISEKSEIFDDQFSVERPDGSNFTLKIRSTKLEDSAMYFCASSSQANTEAFFGQGTRLTVV.

The sample holds a few counts of this clone. This chain links TRBV13 with TRBJ1-4, with D perhaps TRBD1 (5 bases). CDR3 length: 13 residues. V lost 5 bases and J lost 10, with 14 bases in between. Germline V gives CDR1 PRHDT, CDR2 FYEKMQ (reference sequence). CDR3 DNA sequence: TGTGCCAGCAGCCCTGGACGGGGGAGAAAACTGTTTTTT. It translates to CASSPGRGRKLFF.